This T cell receptor beta chain came from a study of T cell repertoires in cytomegalovirus infection. Study-level information: Through public TCR beta signatures, both CMV infection and matching HLA type were indicated.

The ends lost 7 bases at V and 2 bases at J; junction bases unmatched: 2. CDR1 and CDR2 (germline): MNHEY, SMNVEV (reference sequence). The CDR3 length is 14 residues. In TCRdb, the reads were re-called with MiXCR into one record per CDR3 protein. The data hold roughly 640,000 distinct CDR3 sequences, with approximately 25% observed a single time. A remark on this clonotype: Its specificity is unknown.

Overall study findings and caveats: CMV-specific HLA-C-restricted TCR beta clonotypes dominated the ex vivo response. CMV carriers with the relevant HLA were identified by cumulative public TCR beta family frequency.

The sequencing sample was made of CD8+ T cells from PBMCs. The TCR sequence derives from a human donor in good health (CMV status not recorded). Some clones in this sample may be carry-over from other donors' samples. The chain joins TRBV27 to TRBJ1-5; 10 bases fit TRBD1. The CDR3 sequence: CASTGTGGNQPQHF. The CDR3, as DNA: TGTGCCAGCACCGGGACAGGGGGCAATCAGCCCCAGCATTTT.